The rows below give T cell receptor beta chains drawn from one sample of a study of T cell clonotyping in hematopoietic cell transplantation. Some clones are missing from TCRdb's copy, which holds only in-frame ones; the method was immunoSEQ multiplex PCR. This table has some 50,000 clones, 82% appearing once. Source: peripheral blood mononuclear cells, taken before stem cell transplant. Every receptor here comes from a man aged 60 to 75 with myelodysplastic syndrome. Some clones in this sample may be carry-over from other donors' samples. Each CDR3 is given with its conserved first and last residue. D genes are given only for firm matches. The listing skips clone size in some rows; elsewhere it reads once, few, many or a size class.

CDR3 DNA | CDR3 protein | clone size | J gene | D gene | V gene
TGTGCCAGCAGTGTAGGGGACAGGGTATCCGACGAGCAGTACTTC | CASSVGDRVSDEQYF | . | TRBJ2-7 | TRBD1 | TRBV2
TGTGCCAGCAGCGTAGATCCCAACCCCTCTGGGGCCAACGTCCTGACTTTC | CASSVDPNPSGANVLTF | . | TRBJ2-6 | . | TRBV9
TGTGCCAGCAGTAACCGAGGGACTAGCAGGCACGAGCAGTACTTC | CASSNRGTSRHEQYF | . | TRBJ2-7 | TRBD2 | TRBV6-1
TGTGCCAGCAGTCCGATCAGGACCGTGAACACTGAAGCTTTCTTT | CASSPIRTVNTEAFF | . | TRBJ1-1 | . | TRBV28
TGTGCCAGCAGCCATGGACTAGCGGGCACCGGGGAGCTGTTTTTT | CASSHGLAGTGELFF | . | TRBJ2-2 | TRBD2 | TRBV7-6
TGTGCCAGTAGTACACAGGGGACGGGGTTGTTCACTGAAGCTTTCTTT | CASSTQGTGLFTEAFF | once | TRBJ1-1 | TRBD1 | TRBV19
TGCGCCAGCAGCTTGGCCGGAACAGGGCTTCTCTATGAGCAGTTCTTC | CASSLAGTGLLYEQFF | . | TRBJ2-1 | . | TRBV5-1
TGTGCCAGTAGTCCCAGACCCCAGGCCCCCGAAGGGGCTTTCTTT | CASSPRPQAPEGAFF | few | TRBJ1-1 | . | TRBV19
TGTGCCAGCAGCGTAGGGACACACTATAACACTGAAGCTTTCTTT | CASSVGTHYNTEAFF | . | TRBJ1-1 | . | TRBV9
TGTGCCAGTAGTCCCGGACAGCTAATCAATGAGCAGTTCTTC | CASSPGQLINEQFF | . | TRBJ2-1 | . | TRBV19
TGTGCCAGTAGTATTGGGCAGGGGATCGGTGGCTACACCTTC | CASSIGQGIGGYTF | . | TRBJ1-2 | . | TRBV19
TGCGCCAGCAGCTTGGGAGGGACAGGGGGCCAAGAGACCCAGTACTTC | CASSLGGTGGQETQYF | . | TRBJ2-5 | TRBD1 | TRBV5-1
TGTGCTAGCGGGGTCATGTACCAAGAGACCCAGTACTTC | CASGVMYQETQYF | . | TRBJ2-5 | TRBD2 | TRBV7-7
TGTGCCAGCAGCCCCGCAGGGAACAATGAGCAGTTCTTC | CASSPAGNNEQFF | . | TRBJ2-1 | . | TRBV7-3
TGTGCCATCAGCAAGACCGAGAACACTGAAGCTTTCTTT | CAISKTENTEAFF | . | TRBJ1-1 | . | TRBV10-3
TGTGCCAGCAGTCTGACAGGGCTCACCGGGGAGCTGTTTTTT | CASSLTGLTGELFF | . | TRBJ2-2 | TRBD1 | TRBV9
TGTGCCAGCAGCTTAGGGTCGGCGGGGACGGGGGAGCAGTACTTC | CASSLGSAGTGEQYF | . | TRBJ2-7 | . | TRBV7-8
TGTGCCATCAAACCAGCTAGCGGGGCGTACAATGAGCAGTTCTTC | CAIKPASGAYNEQFF | . | TRBJ2-1 | TRBD2 | TRBV10-3
TGCGCCAGCAGCCTTAGCGGGGGGGCGACAAACACCGGGGAGCTGTTTTTT | CASSLSGGATNTGELFF | . | TRBJ2-2 | TRBD2 | TRBV5-1
TGTGCCAGCAGTGAAACCAGGGAGGGTAACATTCAGTACTTC | CASSETREGNIQYF | few | TRBJ2-4 | TRBD2 | TRBV2
TGTGCCAGCAGCTCCCGGAGGAGAGACACCGGGGAGCTGTTTTTT | CASSSRRRDTGELFF | . | TRBJ2-2 | . | TRBV5-6
TGTGCCAGTAAAGTCAGGGGAGGATACGAGCAGTACTTC | CASKVRGGYEQYF | . | TRBJ2-7 | . | TRBV19
TGCAGCGTTGTCAGGGACATGAACACTGAAGCTTTCTTT | CSVVRDMNTEAFF | . | TRBJ1-1 | . | TRBV29-1
TGTGCCAGCAGTGAAGACCTCCCAGGGGAGCAGTTCTTC | CASSEDLPGEQFF | . | TRBJ2-1 | . | TRBV2
TGTGCCAGCAGCCAAGAGAGCGGTTCACCCCTCCACTTT | CASSQESGSPLHF | . | TRBJ1-6 | . | TRBV4-2
TGTGCCAGCAGCCAAGGGGATATGGGGGGACGTCCCTTCTATGAGCAGTTCTTC | CASSQGDMGGRPFYEQFF | . | TRBJ2-1 | . | TRBV4-2
TGCGCCAGCAGCCAAGAACAGGGTTTTACCCAGTACTTC | CASSQEQGFTQYF | few | TRBJ2-5 | . | TRBV4-1
TGTGCCAGCATCGGACCGGGACAGGGCCAAGGCGAGCAGTACTTC | CASIGPGQGQGEQYF | . | TRBJ2-7 | TRBD1 | TRBV6-1
TGCGCCAGCAGCCAAGAAGGCGGGCAGGGTCCAAACATTCAGTACTTC | CASSQEGGQGPNIQYF | . | TRBJ2-4 | . | TRBV4-3
TGTGCCAGCAGCGGAGAGTCCTACGAGCAGTACTTC | CASSGESYEQYF | . | TRBJ2-7 | . | TRBV2
TGTGCCTGCCCCGAGGGCGGCGACAGGGTCAACTATGGCTACACCTTC | CACPEGGDRVNYGYTF | . | TRBJ1-2 | TRBD1 | TRBV6-4
TGTGCCAGCAGTGTCCTCTCGGGGGGATTGACGGACGAGCAGTACTTC | CASSVLSGGLTDEQYF | . | TRBJ2-7 | TRBD2 | TRBV6-1
TGTGCCAGCAGCCGACAGGATCAGCCCCAGCATTTT | CASSRQDQPQHF | once | TRBJ1-5 | . | TRBV6-6
TGCGCCAGCACCGCAGGGGGCCTTGGGTTGAGTGAAAAACTGTTTTTT | CASTAGGLGLSEKLFF | . | TRBJ1-4 | TRBD1 | TRBV5-1
TGCGCCAGCAGCTTGAGAGGGGCCGGAGGTGGAACGCAGTATTTT | CASSLRGAGGGTQYF | . | TRBJ2-3 | . | TRBV5-1
TGTGCCAGCACCCGACAGGGGGTGGACAATGAGCAGTTCTTC | CASTRQGVDNEQFF | . | TRBJ2-1 | TRBD1 | TRBV6-5
TGCGCCAGCAGCTTGGCCTTGGGGGGGCCGTACGAAAGAAACTACAATGAGCAGTTCTTC | CASSLALGGPYERNYNEQFF | . | TRBJ2-1 | . | TRBV5-1
TGTGCCACCAGCAGAGATCAAACAGGGATAGGAAACATTCAGTACTTC | CATSRDQTGIGNIQYF | . | TRBJ2-4 | . | TRBV15
TGTGCCAGCAGCTTAGAAGGGGCCCTCTACGAGCAGTACTTC | CASSLEGALYEQYF | . | TRBJ2-7 | . | TRBV7-2
TGTGCCAGCAGTGATGGCCAGTTCTCCACAGATACGCAGTATTTT | CASSDGQFSTDTQYF | . | TRBJ2-3 | . | TRBV2
TGTGCCTGGAGTGTTGTGGACAGGGGTCAGCCCCAGCATTTT | CAWSVVDRGQPQHF | . | TRBJ1-5 | TRBD1 | TRBV30
TGTGCCAGCAGCTTAGTTGGGGGGCGAGAAAAACTGTTTTTT | CASSLVGGREKLFF | . | TRBJ1-4 | . | TRBV7-9
TGTGCCAGCAGCTTAGGCAATCAGCCCCAGCATTTT | CASSLGNQPQHF | . | TRBJ1-5 | . | TRBV7-9
TGTGCCAGCAGCGACAGCTTGAACACTGAAGCTTTCTTT | CASSDSLNTEAFF | . | TRBJ1-1 | . | TRBV9
TGTGCCTGGAAAGATACTCGATGGGGTGCGGCCTCACCCCTCCACTTT | CAWKDTRWGAASPLHF | . | TRBJ1-6 | . | TRBV30
TGCGCCAGCAGTGAGTCACCACGTGGGGAGACCCAGTACTTC | CASSESPRGETQYF | . | TRBJ2-5 | . | TRBV10-1
TGTGCCAGCAGTTTCGGGCAGAGTAACTATGGCTACACCTTC | CASSFGQSNYGYTF | once | TRBJ1-2 | . | TRBV28
TGCAGCGTCTCCCCACAGGGGGGGGCGATTAACACTGAAGCTTTCTTT | CSVSPQGGAINTEAFF | . | TRBJ1-1 | TRBD1 | TRBV29-1
TGTGCCAGCAGCTTTGCCGGGACCAAGGCTTTCTTT | CASSFAGTKAFF | . | TRBJ1-1 | . | TRBV14
TGTGCCAGCAGCCCATCATTGGGGGCAAACTACGAGCAGTACTTC | CASSPSLGANYEQYF | . | TRBJ2-7 | . | TRBV9
TGTGCCAGCAGACCCGGGACAGAGACCCAGTACTTC | CASRPGTETQYF | . | TRBJ2-5 | . | TRBV2